Only one count was recorded for the clone carrying this T cell receptor (beta chain). The data belong to a study of CD8+CD57+ T cells in acquired aplastic anemia. CDR3 and TCR beta VDJ profiling relied on genomic DNA as the template. TCRdb used MiXCR to reprocess the reads, holding one entry per CDR3 protein. The sample records 200,000 or so distinct CDR3 sequences, almost 50% being singletons. The CDR3 length is 15 residues. V dropped 4 bases and J dropped 0 bases, with 12 bases sitting between them. Germline V gene data show CDR1 as MNHEY and CDR2 as SVGAGI. Sequencing was done on patients that had shown CD8+CD57+ cell expansion by flow cytometry.

The specimen sequenced was sorted CD4+, CD8+, or CD8+CD57+ T cells (not recorded which) from PBMCs. The clonotype comes from a human donor with aplastic anemia. This sequence joins TRBV6-5 and TRBJ1-1; perhaps TRBD1 as D (5 bases). This chain's CDR3 is CASSLGALMNTEAFF. CDR3 bases: TGTGCCAGCAGTTTAGGGGCCCTGATGAACACTGAAGCTTTCTTT.